This TCR beta chain appears in the sequencing data of a study of sequential checkpoint blockade in melanoma. The treatment denotes: randomized to nivolumab then ipilimumab (arm A) or the reverse (arm B). With 4 bases clipped from V and 5 bases from J, the junction kept 9 bases outside the gene matches. The CDR3 runs 16 residues. Germline loops: CDR1 SGHRS, CDR2 YFSETQ. The data were produced by immunoSEQ multiplex PCR, yet TCRdb's version contains in-frame clones alone and is incomplete. The repertoire holds fewer than 20,000 clones, with around 72% as singletons. Source: tumor tissue (inferred from file names), taken from a patient given nivolumab and ipilimumab in sequence. The clonotype was recovered from a human donor with melanoma. The chain couples TRBV5-1 to TRBJ2-1; 10 bases match TRBD1. Here the CDR3 reads CASSPLAGTGDNEQFF. CDR3 in DNA: TGCGCCAGCAGCCCTTTGGCCGGGACAGGGGACAATGAGCAGTTCTTC.